Presented here are 30 T cell receptor beta chains from one specimen sequenced in a study of T cell responses to AZD1222 COVID-19 vaccine. The protocol was immunoSEQ multiplex PCR, while the TCRdb copy is restricted to in-frame clones and leaves out a portion. This sample carries about 180,000 clones, about 86% of them seen once, and the ten largest clones take about 0.49%. Specimen: peripheral blood, collected on day 0 of AZD1222 vaccination. The receptors come from an adult in good health.

This clone is a singleton in its sample. The chain has TRBV2 and TRBJ1-2; D uncertain. CDR1 and CDR2 (germline): SNHLY, FYNNEI. The V end lost 3 bases, the J end lost 9 bases, and 5 bases lay between the germline ends. The CDR3 is 10 residues long. The CDR3 coding sequence is TGTGCCAGCAGTGATGGGAGCTACACCTTC. Amino acids: CASSDGSYTF.

This clone has just a few counts. An end of the junction does not agree with germline; a read error may underlie this. The chain is built from TRBV11-2 and TRBJ2-7; D remains ambiguous. Germline CDR1 SGHAT, CDR2 FQNNGV. This CDR3 is built from 13 residues. The CDR3 nucleotides are TGTGCCAGCAGCTTAGAGGCGTATGGCAACAAGGTTTTC. Its translation: CASSLEAYGNKVF.

J is TRBJ2-7 and V is TRBV19, with 9 bases identical to TRBD2. Germline V gene data show CDR1 as LNHDA and CDR2 as SQIVND (reference sequence). The CDR3 has 14 residues. J gave up 3 bases and V 4 bases, and 4 bases lay outside the gene matches. The CDR3 nucleotides are TGTGCCAGTAGTACCATAGCGGGGGTCTACGAGCAGTACTTC. This encodes CASSTIAGVYEQYF.

This clone has a single count. The gene calls are TRBV18 and TRBJ1-5; possible D gene TRBD1, 5 bases. Germline CDR1 KGHSH, CDR2 LQKENI. Trimming left V 2 bases short and J 1 base short, with 9 bases between. The CDR3 sequence is 15 residues long. The CDR3 loop is CASSPIRGSNQPQHF. In DNA, the CDR3 is TGTGCCAGCTCACCAATAAGGGGAAGCAATCAGCCCCAGCATTTT.

This clone was found once. The chain links TRBV25-1 to TRBJ1-1; D is unresolved. This CDR3 spans 14 amino acids. Trimming took off 3 bases at V and 4 bases at J, with 12 bases between the two ends. Per germline, CDR1 MGHDK and CDR2 SYGVNS. CDR3 amino acids: CASSDDTRSTEAFF. The CDR3 DNA reads as TGTGCCAGCAGTGATGACACCCGGAGCACTGAAGCTTTCTTT.

The CDR3 loop is CASRQQVSYSPLHF. DNA for the CDR3: TGTGCCAGCAGGCAACAGGTCTCTTATTCACCCCTCCACTTT. The V gene is TRBV6-5, the J gene TRBJ1-6, with D possibly matching TRBD1 (5 bases). Germline CDR1 and CDR2: MNHEY and SVGAGI. The V end lost 6 bases, the J end lost 8 bases, and 14 bases lay between the germline ends. CDR3 size: 14 residues.

This chain uses TRBV7-3 with TRBJ2-1, with 8 bases that match TRBD1. From germline, CDR1 is SGHTA and CDR2 FQGTGA. The CDR3 is made up of 20 amino acids. J was trimmed by 5 bases and V by 3 bases; bases with no gene match: 21. The CDR3 DNA reads TGTGCCAGCAGCTTCACCCCAAGGGGGCCCGACAGGGGAATCCACAATGAGCAGTTCTTC. It codes for CASSFTPRGPDRGIHNEQFF.

CDR3 DNA: TGTGCCAGCAGTGGGGGGCTAGCGGGAGTTCGTCCCTACGAGCAGTACTTC. Its protein product is CASSGGLAGVRPYEQYF. The rearrangement uses TRBV6-1 and TRBJ2-7; 10 bases are shared with TRBD2. V lost 4 bases and J lost 2; bases outside the gene matches: 11. Per the germline V gene, CDR1 is MNHNS and CDR2 is SASEGT. The CDR3 contains 17 residues.

The chain carries TRBV28 and TRBJ1-2; D is ambiguous. The CDR3 is 11 residues long. Germline CDR1 is MDHEN and CDR2 is SYDVKM. The V gene lost 8 bases and the J gene lost 6 bases, with 10 bases spanning the gap. The CDR3 DNA reads TGTGCCAGCGGGTCGAAGAATGGCTACACCTTC. It codes for CASGSKNGYTF.

A few counts support this clone. The chain carries TRBV27 and TRBJ1-5; D is undetermined. Germline assignment: CDR1 MNHEY and CDR2 SMNVEV (reference sequence). The germline V and J ends were trimmed by 0 bases and 1 base, with 7 bases remaining between them. The CDR3 is made up of 15 amino acids. The CDR3 spells CASSLSTRSNQPQHF. CDR3 DNA sequence: TGTGCCAGCAGTTTATCGACGCGGAGCAATCAGCCCCAGCATTTT.

This chain connects TRBV4-1 to TRBJ2-7, with D perhaps given as TRBD1 or TRBD2 (6 bases each). Per the germline V gene, CDR1 is MGHRA and CDR2 is YSYEKL. The CDR3 has 16 amino acids. V was shortened by 5 bases and J by 1 base, with 18 bases between the two germline ends. CDR3 protein: CASSSRVQGGSYEQYF. The CDR3 DNA sequence: TGCGCCAGCAGCTCGAGGGTACAGGGAGGTTCCTACGAGCAGTACTTC.

The chain is built from TRBV6-5 and TRBJ2-2; TRBD1 matches at 7 bases. CDR3 length: 15 amino acids. Trimming took 2 bases from V and 0 from J; bases not matched to a gene: 0. From germline, CDR1 is MNHEY and CDR2 SVGAGI. CDR3 protein: CASSYGTANTGELFF. The CDR3 DNA reads TGTGCCAGCAGTTACGGGACAGCGAACACCGGGGAGCTGTTTTTT.

This chain joins TRBV9 and TRBJ2-1; D possibly corresponds to TRBD2 (6 bases). This CDR3 region has 15 residues. Germline V gives CDR1 SGDLS, CDR2 YYNGEE. V lost 0 bases and J 4 bases, leaving 11 bases between the germline ends. CDR3 amino acids: CASSVGTIVYNEQFF. In DNA, the CDR3 is TGTGCCAGCAGCGTAGGGACTATAGTTTACAATGAGCAGTTCTTC.

This chain uses TRBV15 with TRBJ2-7; 7 bases are a match to TRBD1. Germline CDR1 LNHNV, CDR2 YYDKDF (reference sequence). V was pared by 5 bases and J by 0 bases, with 7 bases of the junction left unmatched. CDR3 size: 15 residues. CDR3 amino acids: CATSPRDRNSYEQYF. Here the CDR3 DNA reads TGTGCCACCAGCCCCCGGGACAGAAACTCCTACGAGCAGTACTTC.

The rearrangement uses TRBV7-8 and TRBJ1-2; 10 bases are a match to TRBD1. This CDR3 region has 14 residues. J lost 5 bases, V lost 5 bases, and 5 bases had no gene match. Germline loops: CDR1 SGHVS, CDR2 FQNEAQ. CDR3 coding DNA: TGTGCCAGCAGCGCTCGGACAGGGGGTTATGGCTACACCTTC. Encoded protein: CASSARTGGYGYTF. The full variable domain, with the rest looked up from reference TRBV7-8 and TRBJ1-2, is GAGVSQSPRYKVAKRGQDVALRCDPISGHVSLFWYQQALGQGPEFLTYFQNEAQLDKSGLPSDRFFAERPEGSVSTLKIQRTQQEDSAVYLCASSARTGGYGYTFGSGTRLTVV.

CDR3 coding DNA: TGCAGCGTTGATAGGGTGAATGAGCAGTTCTTC. Protein: CSVDRVNEQFF. The chain employs TRBV29-1 and TRBJ2-1; D not certain. Trimming cost V 3 bases and J 7 bases, with 7 bases left between them. Germline CDR1 and CDR2: SQVTM and ANQGSEA. The length of the CDR3 is 11 residues.

The chain links TRBV5-1 to TRBJ2-7, with D uncertain. Germline CDR1 and CDR2: SGHRS and YFSETQ. The CDR3 length is 12 residues. Trimming left V 4 bases short and J 6 bases short, with 11 bases between. The CDR3 reads CASSVDQREQYF. For the CDR3, the DNA is TGCGCCAGCAGCGTAGACCAGCGCGAGCAGTACTTC.

The chain links TRBV11-3 to TRBJ2-3; maybe TRBD2 (5 bases). CDR1 and CDR2 (germline): SGHNT, YENEEA. The CDR3 runs to 14 residues. Trimming cost V 5 bases and J 0 bases, with 9 bases left between them. The CDR3 region is CASSPGGSTDTQYF. The DNA for the CDR3 is TGTGCCAGCAGCCCAGGAGGCAGCACAGATACGCAGTATTTT.

The V call is TRBV28, the J call TRBJ2-1, with D perhaps assigned TRBD1 or TRBD2 (6 bases each). Germline V gives CDR1 MDHEN, CDR2 SYDVKM. The CDR3 length is 15 residues. Trimming removed 10 bases from V and 3 bases from J, with 19 bases in between. CDR3 residues: CATSDGGPHYNEQFF. CDR3 DNA: TGTGCCACCTCAGATGGGGGGCCCCACTACAATGAGCAGTTCTTC.

The rearrangement joins TRBV4-3 to TRBJ1-2, with D tentatively TRBD1 (5 bases). The germline V gene has CDR1 LGHNA and CDR2 YSLEER. The CDR3 contains 16 residues. Trimming pared 4 bases from V and 0 bases from J, leaving 15 bases between. In DNA, the CDR3 is TGCGCCAGCAGCCCCCAATGGGGCAGTCCTAACTATGGCTACACCTTC. It encodes CASSPQWGSPNYGYTF.

This clone was picked up one time. This chain connects TRBV3-1 (or the pseudogene TRBV3-2) to TRBJ2-5; 12 bases are a match to TRBD2. V lost 4 bases to trimming and J lost 5 bases; unmatched junction nucleotides: 8. The CDR3 length is 16 residues. The V gene's germline CDR1 is LGHDT and CDR2 YNNKEL (reference sequence). The CDR3 DNA sequence: TGTGCCAGCAGCCCGCCTAGCGGGGGGGCCGCCGAGACCCAGTACTTC. Encoded protein: CASSPPSGGAAETQYF.

The gene calls are TRBV7-6 and TRBJ2-7, with D hard to call. The CDR3 length is 15 residues. V lost 1 base and J lost 1, with 11 bases in between. The germline CDR1 and CDR2 sequences are SGHVS and FNYEAQ. This chain's CDR3 is CASSLESRISYEQYF. In DNA, the CDR3 is TGTGCCAGCAGCTTAGAAAGCAGGATATCCTACGAGCAGTACTTC.

The J gene is TRBJ1-2, the V gene TRBV3-1 (or the pseudogene TRBV3-2), with D hard to call. Germline CDR1 is LGHDT and CDR2 is YNNKEL (reference sequence). V dropped 4 bases and J dropped 3 bases, with 6 bases sitting between them. CDR3 length: 12 amino acids. The DNA of the CDR3 is TGTGCCAGCAGCCCGGACTACTATGGCTACACCTTC. Amino acids: CASSPDYYGYTF.

This clone was detected only once. This chain connects TRBV29-1 to TRBJ1-1, with D possibly matching TRBD1 (6 bases). This CDR3 spans 15 amino acids. V was clipped by 6 bases and J by 1 base, with 18 bases between them. Germline CDR1 is SQVTM and CDR2 is ANQGSEA. The CDR3 nucleotides read TGCAGCGTCGCCCGTTATGCCAGGGGGAACACTGAAGCTTTCTTT. Translated, it gives CSVARYARGNTEAFF. The complete variable domain, with remaining parts taken from reference TRBV29-1 and TRBJ1-1, reads SAVISQKPSRDICQRGTSLTIQCQVDSQVTMMFWYRQQPGQSLTLIATANQGSEATYESGFVIDKFPISRPNLTFSTLTVSNMSPEDSSIYLCSVARYARGNTEAFFGQGTRLTVV.

The chain joins TRBV7-3 to TRBJ2-5, with D possibly TRBD2 on 6 matching bases. This CDR3 has 15 amino acids. V was shortened by 5 bases and J by 2 bases, with 15 bases between the two germline ends. Germline CDR1 reads SGHTA; CDR2 reads FQGTGA. The CDR3 loop reads CASSPLGGRQETQYF. The CDR3 DNA sequence: TGTGCCAGCAGCCCCCTTGGGGGGAGACAAGAGACCCAGTACTTC. Complete variable domain (other parts from reference TRBV7-3 and TRBJ2-5): GAGVSQTPSNKVTEKGKYVELRCDPISGHTALYWYRQSLGQGPEFLIYFQGTGAADDSGLPNDRFFAVRPEGSVSTLKIQRTERGDSAVYLCASSPLGGRQETQYFGPGTRLLVL.

This chain uses TRBV7-6 with TRBJ1-5, with a possible D match to TRBD1 (6 bases). Deletions cut 5 bases from V and 5 bases from J, with 10 bases between. Germline V gives CDR1 SGHVS, CDR2 FNYEAQ. The CDR3 contains 13 residues. CDR3 bases: TGTGCCAGCAGCCAACAGGGTCATCAGCCCCAGCATTTT. Translating gives CASSQQGHQPQHF.

V is TRBV5-1 and J is TRBJ2-2; D is ambiguous. Per the germline V gene, CDR1 is SGHRS and CDR2 is YFSETQ. The ends were cut back, 0 bases at V and 7 bases at J, with 4 bases in the middle. The CDR3 is 12 residues long. As DNA, the CDR3 is TGCGCCAGCAGCTTGGAGGGCGGGGAGCTGTTTTTT. This sequence encodes CASSLEGGELFF.

The rearrangement links TRBV7-2 to TRBJ1-6; 7 nucleotides agree with TRBD1. The V and J ends lost 0 bases and 6 bases, in that order; junction bases with no gene match: 2. Per the germline V gene, CDR1 is SGHTA and CDR2 is FQGNSA. The CDR3 has 15 amino acids. In DNA form, the CDR3 reads TGTGCCAGCAGCTTAGCGGGACAGATTAATTCACCCCTCCACTTT. It yields the protein CASSLAGQINSPLHF.

J is TRBJ2-2 and V is TRBV24-1; TRBD1 agrees at 8 bases. J was trimmed by 0 bases and V by 3 bases; bases with no gene match: 17. The CDR3 contains 21 residues. Germline-derived CDR1 and CDR2 are KGHDR and SFDVKD. The CDR3 here is CATSDSPWTGSILSNTGELFF. In nucleotides, the CDR3 is TGTGCCACCAGTGATAGCCCCTGGACAGGGTCAATTCTTTCGAACACCGGGGAGCTGTTTTTT.

The chain is built from TRBV9 and TRBJ1-1; possibly TRBD1 for D (6 bases). Trimming removed 3 bases from V and 7 bases from J, with 10 bases in between. Germline V lookup: CDR1 SGDLS, CDR2 YYNGEE. The CDR3 is 12 amino acids. The CDR3 bases are TGTGCCAGCAGCGCAAGGGGGGGTGAAGCTTTCTTT. Translated: CASSARGGEAFF.